Below, 5 T cell receptor beta chains from the same sample are listed, as sequenced in a study of T-cell memory formation after mild COVID-19. TCRdb recomputed calls from the 5' RACE reads with MiXCR, one row per CDR3 protein. The sample yields approximately 400,000 distinct CDR3 sequences, 20% to 25% seen once. Sequencing was done on a sample of PBMCs or a T cell subset sorted from them (not recorded which). The origin of the receptors is an adult woman who had mild COVID-19 (a few samples of this study predate the infection). Cell type and time point are not known.

The chain combines TRBV5-1 with TRBJ2-7, with TRBD1 identical over 8 bases. V was pared by 0 bases and J by 3 bases, with 2 bases of the junction left unmatched. CDR1 is SGHRS and CDR2 is YFSETQ in the germline V gene. The CDR3 spans 14 residues. The CDR3 DNA reads TGCGCCAGCAGCTTGGGACAGGGGAACTACGAGCAGTACTTC. The encoded protein is CASSLGQGNYEQYF. The variable domain in full, with the rest retrieved from reference TRBV5-1 and TRBJ2-7, is KAGVTQTPRYLIKTRGQQVTLSCSPISGHRSVSWYQQTPGQGLQFLFEYFSETQRNKGNFPGRFSGRQFSNSRSEMNVSTLELGDSALYLCASSLGQGNYEQYFGPGTRLTVT.

This clonotype has more than one count but fewer than ten. The chain joins TRBV7-8 to TRBJ2-7, with unresolved D. Trimming stripped 5 bases from V and 3 bases from J, with 17 bases between. This CDR3 region has 15 residues. In germline, CDR1 is SGHVS, CDR2 FQNEAQ. CDR3 in DNA: TGTGCCAGCAGCCCAACCGCCAGCCTGAACTACGAGCAGTACTTC. Amino acids: CASSPTASLNYEQYF.

This clonotype has at least ten counts. CDR3: CSAHSHGTSSSGKYNEQFF. CDR3 in DNA: TGCAGTGCCCACAGCCACGGGACATCTTCTAGCGGGAAGTACAATGAGCAGTTCTTC. V usage is TRBV20-1 and J usage is TRBJ2-1; 9 nucleotides align to TRBD2. This CDR3 is 19 amino acids long. Trimming removed 6 bases from V and 4 bases from J; junction bases left unmatched: 22. Germline assignment: CDR1 DFQATT and CDR2 SNEGSKA (reference sequence).

The chain combines TRBV23-1 with TRBJ1-1; D gene unclear. TRBV23-1 is reported as an ORF; its role is uncertain. This CDR3 contains 12 residues. V lost 11 bases and J lost 4, with 14 bases in between. The CDR3 DNA reads as TGCGCCGCAGCGTCAGTTGGCACTGAAGCTTTCTTT. Translated, it gives CAAASVGTEAFF.

CDR3: CASSLTPGSSYEQYF. CDR3 nucleotides: TGTGCCAGCAGCCTTACCCCAGGGAGCTCCTACGAGCAGTACTTC. The chain is built from TRBV7-9 and TRBJ2-7; either TRBD1 or TRBD2 may supply D (5 bases each). The germline V and J ends were trimmed by 5 bases and 0 bases, with 14 bases remaining between them. This CDR3 spans 15 amino acids. Germline CDR1 SEHNR, CDR2 FQNEAQ (reference sequence).